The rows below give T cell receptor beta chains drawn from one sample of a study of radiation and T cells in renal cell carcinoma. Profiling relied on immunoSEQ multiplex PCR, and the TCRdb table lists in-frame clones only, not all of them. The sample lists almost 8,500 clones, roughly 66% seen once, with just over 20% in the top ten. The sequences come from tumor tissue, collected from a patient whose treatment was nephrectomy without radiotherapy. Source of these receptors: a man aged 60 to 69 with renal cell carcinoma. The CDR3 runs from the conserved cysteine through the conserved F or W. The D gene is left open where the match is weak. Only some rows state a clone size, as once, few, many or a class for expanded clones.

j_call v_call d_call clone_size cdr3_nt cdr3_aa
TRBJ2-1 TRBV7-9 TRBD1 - TGTGCCAGCAGCCCCCGCACAGGGGGCGCCGACAATGAGCAGTTCTTC CASSPRTGGADNEQFF
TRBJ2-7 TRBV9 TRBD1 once TGTGCCAGCAGCGGAGGACAGGGGTTCGAGCAGTACTTC CASSGGQGFEQYF
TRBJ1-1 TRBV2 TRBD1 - TGTGCCAGCAGAAGACAGGGGCGATCAAACACTGAAGCTTTCTTT CASRRQGRSNTEAFF
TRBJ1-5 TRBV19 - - TGTGCCAGTAGTATAGATCGAACCAGGGCCCAAAATCAGCCCCAGCATTTT CASSIDRTRAQNQPQHF
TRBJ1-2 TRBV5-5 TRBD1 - TGTGCCAGCAGCTTGGGAGGGGGCCAGTATGGCTACACCTTC CASSLGGGQYGYTF
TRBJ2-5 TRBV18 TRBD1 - TGTGCCAGCTCACCGCAGGGGGTCCAGACCCAGTACTTC CASSPQGVQTQYF
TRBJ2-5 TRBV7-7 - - TGTGCTAGCAGCACACCTGCCTCGGGGCAAGAGACCCAGTACTTC CASSTPASGQETQYF
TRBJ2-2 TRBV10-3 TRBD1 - TGTGCCATCAGTGGGACAGGGTACACCGGGGAGCTGTTTTTT CAISGTGYTGELFF
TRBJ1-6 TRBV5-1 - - TGCGCCAGCAAGAAAGAGGGGGGCATTGCACCCCTCCACTTT CASKKEGGIAPLHF
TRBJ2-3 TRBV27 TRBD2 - TGTGCCAGCAGTGCGACTAGCGGGGGCACGGGAGATACGCAGTATTTT CASSATSGGTGDTQYF
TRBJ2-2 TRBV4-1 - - TGCGCCAGTAGTCGGCTAGTTAACACCGGGGAGCTGTTTTTT CASSRLVNTGELFF
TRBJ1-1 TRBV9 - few TGTGCCAGCAGCGTAGCTGATAGCACTGAAGCTTTCTTT CASSVADSTEAFF
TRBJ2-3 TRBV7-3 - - TGTGCCAGCAGCCTACTAGGGAATACAGATACGCAGTATTTT CASSLLGNTDTQYF
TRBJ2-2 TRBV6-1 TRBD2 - TGTGCCAGCAGGAGTCTAGCGGACACCGGGGAGCTGTTTTTT CASRSLADTGELFF
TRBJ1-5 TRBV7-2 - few TGTGCCAGCAGCTCCTTAGTGGGTCGGGATCAGCCCCAGCATTTT CASSSLVGRDQPQHF
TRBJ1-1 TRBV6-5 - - TGTGCCAGCAGTTACAAACCACCGAACACTGAAGCTTTCTTT CASSYKPPNTEAFF
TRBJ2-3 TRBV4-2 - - TGTGCCAGCAGCCCTTCGACAAGGAGGGGGGGAACCCCCGATACGCAGTATTTT CASSPSTRRGGTPDTQYF
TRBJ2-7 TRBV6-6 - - TGTGCCAGCAGTTTCGGTAGCTGGGAGCAGTACTTC CASSFGSWEQYF
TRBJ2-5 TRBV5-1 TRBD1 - TGCGCCAGCAGCCCTGGGACAGGGGGTAATGGAGAGACCCAGTACTTC CASSPGTGGNGETQYF
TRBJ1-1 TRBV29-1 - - TGCAGCGTTGCCAGGTCCATGAACACTGAAGCTTTCTTT CSVARSMNTEAFF
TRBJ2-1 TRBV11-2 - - TGTGCCAGCGGCCCCATAGCAGGCAGCAATGAGCAGTTCTTC CASGPIAGSNEQFF
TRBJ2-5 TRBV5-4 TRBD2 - TGTGCCAGCAGCCGAGCGTCTAGCGGAGTCCAAGAGACCCAGTACTTC CASSRASSGVQETQYF
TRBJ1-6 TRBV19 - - TGTGCCACCCGGGGGGGGAGTTCACCCCTCCACTTT CATRGGSSPLHF
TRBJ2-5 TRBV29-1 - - TGCAGCGTTGTAGGCACCACCTACCAAGAGACCCAGTACTTC CSVVGTTYQETQYF
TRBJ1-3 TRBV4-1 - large TGCGCCAGCAGCACTACCAGGGGCGCGGGAAACACCATATATTTT CASSTTRGAGNTIYF
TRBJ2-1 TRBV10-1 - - TGCGCCAGCACCCCAGGCGGGAATTTCAATGAGCAGTTCTTC CASTPGGNFNEQFF
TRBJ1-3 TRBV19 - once TGTGCCAGTACGCCCGGGACATTAGGAAACACCATATATTTT CASTPGTLGNTIYF
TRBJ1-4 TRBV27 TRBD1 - TGTGCCAGCAGTCCGTGGACAGGGGTGGTTAATGAAAAACTGTTTTTT CASSPWTGVVNEKLFF
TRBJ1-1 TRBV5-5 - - TGTGCCAGCAGCTTTATAACCGGACCCCCGGGGACTGAAGCTTTCTTT CASSFITGPPGTEAFF
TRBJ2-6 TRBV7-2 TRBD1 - TGTGCTACAGGGGTCGGGGCCAACGTCCTGACTTTC CATGVGANVLTF
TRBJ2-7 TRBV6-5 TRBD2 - TGTGCCAGCAGTCCACGGGGGGTCAGCGAGCAGTACTTC CASSPRGVSEQYF
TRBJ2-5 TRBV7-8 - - TGTGCCAGCAGCTTCCAACCTCAAGAGACCCAGTACTTC CASSFQPQETQYF
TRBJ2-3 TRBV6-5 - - TGTGCCAGCAGTTACGAGGCGTCCAGCACAGATACGCAGTATTTT CASSYEASSTDTQYF
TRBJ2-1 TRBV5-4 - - TGTGCCAGCAGCTTGATCGGACAGTCCACCTACAATGAGCAGTTCTTC CASSLIGQSTYNEQFF
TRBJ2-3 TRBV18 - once TGTGCCAGCTCACTTGCCCCGGGGTCTCACACAGATACGCAGTATTTT CASSLAPGSHTDTQYF
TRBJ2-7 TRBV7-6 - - TGTGCCAGCAGTCCGGGACTCCGCACTTCCAAAACCTACGAGCAGTACTTC CASSPGLRTSKTYEQYF
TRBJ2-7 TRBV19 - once TGTGCCAGTAGTATAGCTCGCGGAGCGTCCTACGAGCAGTACTTC CASSIARGASYEQYF
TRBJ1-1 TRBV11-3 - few TGTGCCAGCAGCTTACAGGGGAGCACTGAAGCTTTCTTT CASSLQGSTEAFF
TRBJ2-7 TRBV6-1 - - TGTGCCAGCAGTGACTCACAGGGTTCCTACGAGCAGTACTTC CASSDSQGSYEQYF
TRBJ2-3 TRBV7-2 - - TGTGCCAGCAGCTTAGTGGGGGTTAGCACAGATACGCAGTATTTT CASSLVGVSTDTQYF
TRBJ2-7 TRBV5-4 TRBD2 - TGTGCCAGCAGCTCCACGCGGGGGGGCTACGAGCAGTACTTC CASSSTRGGYEQYF
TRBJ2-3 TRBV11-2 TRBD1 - TGTGCCAGCAGCTTAGACCCCGGGACAGGGTTTGCAGATACGCAGTATTTT CASSLDPGTGFADTQYF
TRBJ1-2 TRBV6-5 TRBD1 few TGTGCCAGCAGTTCCTTTTGGGGACAGGGGGGCTATGGCTACACCTTC CASSSFWGQGGYGYTF
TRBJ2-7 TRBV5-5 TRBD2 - TGTGCCAGCAGCCCCTGGGGACTAGCGGGAGACGAGCAGTACTTC CASSPWGLAGDEQYF
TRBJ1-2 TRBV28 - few TGTGCCAGCAGTTTACACAGCGATTCAAACTATGGCTACACCTTC CASSLHSDSNYGYTF